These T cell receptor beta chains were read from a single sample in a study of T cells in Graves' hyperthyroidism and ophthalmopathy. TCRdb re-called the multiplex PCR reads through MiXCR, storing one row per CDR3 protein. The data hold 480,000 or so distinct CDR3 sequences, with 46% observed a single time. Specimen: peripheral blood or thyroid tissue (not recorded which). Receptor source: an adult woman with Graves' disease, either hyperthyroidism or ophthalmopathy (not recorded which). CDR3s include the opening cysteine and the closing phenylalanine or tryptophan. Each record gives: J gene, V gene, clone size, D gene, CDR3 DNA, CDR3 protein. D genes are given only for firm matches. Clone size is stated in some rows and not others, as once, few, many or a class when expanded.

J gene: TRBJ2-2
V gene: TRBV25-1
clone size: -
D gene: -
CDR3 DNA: TGTGCCAGCCAAAGGACCGGGAAAACCGGGGAGCTGTTTTTT
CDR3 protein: CASQRTGKTGELFF

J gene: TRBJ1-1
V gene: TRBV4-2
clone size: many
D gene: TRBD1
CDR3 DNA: TGTGCCAGCAGCCAAGAGACAGGGGTTAGGAGCACTGAAGCTTTCTTT
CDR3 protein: CASSQETGVRSTEAFF

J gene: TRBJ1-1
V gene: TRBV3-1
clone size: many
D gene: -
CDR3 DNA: TGTGCCAGCAGCCAAGCAAGGAACACTGAAGCTTTCTTT
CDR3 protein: CASSQARNTEAFF

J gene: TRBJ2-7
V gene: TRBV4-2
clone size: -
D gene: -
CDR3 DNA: TGTGCCAGCAGCTCCCGGGGGAGAGGCTACGAGCAGTACTTC
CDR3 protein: CASSSRGRGYEQYF

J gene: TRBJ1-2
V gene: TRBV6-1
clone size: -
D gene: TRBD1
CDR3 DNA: TGTGCCAGCAGTGAAGTGGGACAGGGGAGAGATGGCTACACCTTC
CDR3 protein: CASSEVGQGRDGYTF

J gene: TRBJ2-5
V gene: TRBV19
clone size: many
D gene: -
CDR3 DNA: TGTGCCACTCGACTCAGGGGACAAGAGACCCAGTACTTC
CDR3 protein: CATRLRGQETQYF

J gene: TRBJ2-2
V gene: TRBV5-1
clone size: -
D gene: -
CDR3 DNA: TGCGCCAGCAGCTGGGGGTTCGGGGAGCTGTTTTTT
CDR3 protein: CASSWGFGELFF

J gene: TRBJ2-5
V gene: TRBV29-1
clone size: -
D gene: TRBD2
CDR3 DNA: TGCAGCGGGACTAGCGGTCAAGAGACCCAGTACTTC
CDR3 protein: CSGTSGQETQYF

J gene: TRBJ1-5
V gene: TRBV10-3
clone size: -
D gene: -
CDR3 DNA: TGTGCCATCAGTGAGCAGGGACCTGATTCACCCCAGCATTTT
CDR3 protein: CAISEQGPDSPQHF

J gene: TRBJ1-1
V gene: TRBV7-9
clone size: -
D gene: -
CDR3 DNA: TGTGCCAGCAGCTTACCGGGGATGGCTTTCTTT
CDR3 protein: CASSLPGMAFF

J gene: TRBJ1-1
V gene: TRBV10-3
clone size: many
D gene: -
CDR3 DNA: TGTGCCATCAGTGTATCTACAGGGTCTGAAGCTTTCTTT
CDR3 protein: CAISVSTGSEAFF

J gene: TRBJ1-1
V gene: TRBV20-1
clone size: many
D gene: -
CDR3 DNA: TGCAGTGCTAGTGAGAGAGAAGGTGAAGCTTTCTTT
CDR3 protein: CSASEREGEAFF